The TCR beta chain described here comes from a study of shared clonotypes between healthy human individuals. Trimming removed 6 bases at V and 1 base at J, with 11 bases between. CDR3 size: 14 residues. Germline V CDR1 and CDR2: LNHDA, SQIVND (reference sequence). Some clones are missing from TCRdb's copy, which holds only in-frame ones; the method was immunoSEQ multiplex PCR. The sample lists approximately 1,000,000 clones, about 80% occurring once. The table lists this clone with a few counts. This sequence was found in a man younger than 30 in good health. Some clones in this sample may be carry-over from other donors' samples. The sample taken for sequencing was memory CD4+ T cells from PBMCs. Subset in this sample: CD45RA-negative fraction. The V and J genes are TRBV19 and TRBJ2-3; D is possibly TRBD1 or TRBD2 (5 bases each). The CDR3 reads CASSDPGRTDTQYF. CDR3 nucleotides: TGTGCCAGTAGCGACCCGGGACGCACAGATACGCAGTATTTT. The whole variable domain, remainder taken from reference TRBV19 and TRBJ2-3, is DGGITQSPKYLFRKEGQNVTLSCEQNLNHDAMYWYRQDPGQGLRLIYYSQIVNDFQKGDIAEGYSVSREKKESFPLTVTSAQKNPTAFYLCASSDPGRTDTQYFGPGTRLTVL.